This T cell receptor (beta chain) was identified during a study of blood T cells in healthy people across ages. Findings and caveats of the study: A greater number of naive CD4+ cells and higher diversity distinguished long-lived donors from aged donors.

A J-beta primer mix and a sample-barcoded 5' primer were used in a second PCR of roughly 6 to 11 cycles. TCRdb re-analysed the 5' RACE reads in MiXCR, keeping a single row per CDR3 protein. The sample holds about 1.6 million distinct CDR3 sequences, about 31% seen once. For this clonotype: Its matching antigen is unknown.

This receptor was identified in a woman in her 30s in good health. The specimen was blood.

Here the CDR3 reads CSASGGQVSYNEQFF. Written as DNA, the CDR3 is TGCAGTGCTAGTGGGGGCCAAGTCTCCTACAATGAGCAGTTCTTC. This rearrangement joins TRBV20-1 to TRBJ2-1, with D possibly being TRBD1 (6 bases). Germline V gene data show CDR1 as DFQATT and CDR2 as SNEGSKA (reference sequence). The V end lost 3 bases, the J end lost 0 bases, and 12 bases lay between the germline ends. The CDR3 contains 15 residues.